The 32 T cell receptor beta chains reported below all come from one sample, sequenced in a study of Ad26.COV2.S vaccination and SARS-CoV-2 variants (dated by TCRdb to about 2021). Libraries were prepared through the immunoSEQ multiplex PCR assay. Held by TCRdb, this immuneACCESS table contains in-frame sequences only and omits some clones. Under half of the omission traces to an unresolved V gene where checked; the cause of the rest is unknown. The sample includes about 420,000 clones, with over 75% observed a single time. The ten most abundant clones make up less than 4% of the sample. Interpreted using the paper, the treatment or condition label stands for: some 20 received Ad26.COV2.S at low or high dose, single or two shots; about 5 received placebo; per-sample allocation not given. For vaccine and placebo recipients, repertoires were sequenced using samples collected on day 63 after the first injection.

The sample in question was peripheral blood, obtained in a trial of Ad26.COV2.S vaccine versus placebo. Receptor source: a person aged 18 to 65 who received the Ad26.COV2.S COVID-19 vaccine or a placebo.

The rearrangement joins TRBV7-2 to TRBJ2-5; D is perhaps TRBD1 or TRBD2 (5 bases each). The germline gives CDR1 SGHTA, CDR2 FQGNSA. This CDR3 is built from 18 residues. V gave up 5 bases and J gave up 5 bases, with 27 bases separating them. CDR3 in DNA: TGTGCCAGCAGCCAGCCAAGGGGACGGGGAAGGGGAGTTGAGACCCAGTACTTC. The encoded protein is CASSQPRGRGRGVETQYF.

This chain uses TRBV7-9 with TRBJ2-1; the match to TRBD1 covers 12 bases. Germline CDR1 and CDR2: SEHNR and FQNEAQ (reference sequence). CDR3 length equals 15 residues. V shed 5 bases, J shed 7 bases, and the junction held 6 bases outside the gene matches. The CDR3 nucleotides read TGTGCCAGCAGCGGGACAGGGGGCCCTAAAAATGAGCAGTTCTTC. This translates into CASSGTGGPKNEQFF.

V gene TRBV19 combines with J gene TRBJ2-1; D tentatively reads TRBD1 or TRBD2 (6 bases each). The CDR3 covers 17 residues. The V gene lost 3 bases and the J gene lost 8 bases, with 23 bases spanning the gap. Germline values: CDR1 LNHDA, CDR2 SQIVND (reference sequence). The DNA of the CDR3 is TGTGCCAGTAGTATTATCTCCGGGGGCGCCGGCGTCTATGAGCAGTTCTTC. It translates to CASSIISGGAGVYEQFF.

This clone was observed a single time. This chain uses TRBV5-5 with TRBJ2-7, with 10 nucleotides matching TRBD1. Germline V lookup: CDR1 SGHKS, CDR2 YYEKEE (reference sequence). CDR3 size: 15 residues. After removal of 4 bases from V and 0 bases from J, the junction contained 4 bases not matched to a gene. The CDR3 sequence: CASSDRGHISYEQYF. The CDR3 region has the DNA TGTGCCAGCAGCGACAGGGGGCACATCTCCTACGAGCAGTACTTC.

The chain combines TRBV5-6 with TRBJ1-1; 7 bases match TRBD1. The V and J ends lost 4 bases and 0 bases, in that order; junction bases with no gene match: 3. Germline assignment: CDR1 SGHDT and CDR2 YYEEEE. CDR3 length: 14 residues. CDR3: CASSLGTVNTEAFF. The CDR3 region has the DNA TGTGCCAGCAGCCTGGGGACAGTGAACACTGAAGCTTTCTTT. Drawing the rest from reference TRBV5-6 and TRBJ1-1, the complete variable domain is DAGVTQSPTHLIKTRGQQVTLRCSPKSGHDTVSWYQQALGQGPQFIFQYYEEEERQRGNFPDRFSGHQFPNYSSELNVNALLLGDSALYLCASSLGTVNTEAFFGQGTRLTVV.

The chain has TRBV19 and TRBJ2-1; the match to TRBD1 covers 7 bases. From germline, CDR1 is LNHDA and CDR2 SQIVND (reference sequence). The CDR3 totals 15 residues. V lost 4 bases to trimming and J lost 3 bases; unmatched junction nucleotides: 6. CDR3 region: CASSTTGARYNEQFF. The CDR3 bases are TGTGCCAGTAGTACTACAGGGGCCCGCTACAATGAGCAGTTCTTC.

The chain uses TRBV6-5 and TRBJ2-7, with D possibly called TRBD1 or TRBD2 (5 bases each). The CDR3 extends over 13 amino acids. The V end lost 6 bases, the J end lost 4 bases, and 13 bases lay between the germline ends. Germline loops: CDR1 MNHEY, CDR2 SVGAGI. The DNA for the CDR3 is TGTGCCAGCAGCCCGGGACCGCTTTACGAGCAGTACTTC. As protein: CASSPGPLYEQYF.

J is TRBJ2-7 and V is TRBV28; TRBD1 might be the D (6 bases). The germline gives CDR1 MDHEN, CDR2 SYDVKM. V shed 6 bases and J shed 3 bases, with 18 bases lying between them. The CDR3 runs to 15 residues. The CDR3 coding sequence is TGTGCCAGCAGCCACACCCCGGGACACCACTACGAGCAGTACTTC. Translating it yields CASSHTPGHHYEQYF.

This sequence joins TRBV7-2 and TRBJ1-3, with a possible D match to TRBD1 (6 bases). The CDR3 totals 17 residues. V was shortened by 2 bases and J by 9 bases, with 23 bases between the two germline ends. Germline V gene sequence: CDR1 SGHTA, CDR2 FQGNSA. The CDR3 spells CASSLFLGPGDTSTIYF. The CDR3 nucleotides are TGTGCCAGCAGCTTATTTCTCGGGCCAGGGGATACTAGCACCATATATTTT.

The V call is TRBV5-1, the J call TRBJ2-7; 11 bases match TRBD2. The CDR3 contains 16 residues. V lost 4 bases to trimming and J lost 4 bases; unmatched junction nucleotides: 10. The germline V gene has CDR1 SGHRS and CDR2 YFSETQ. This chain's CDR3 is CASSPTSGGESYEQYF. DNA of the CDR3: TGCGCCAGCAGCCCTACTAGCGGGGGAGAATCTTACGAGCAGTACTTC.

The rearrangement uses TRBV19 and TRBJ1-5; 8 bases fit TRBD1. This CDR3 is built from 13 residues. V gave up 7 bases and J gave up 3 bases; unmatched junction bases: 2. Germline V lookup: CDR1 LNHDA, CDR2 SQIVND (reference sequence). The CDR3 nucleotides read TGTGCCAGTAACAGGGGGTTCAATCAGCCCCAGCATTTT. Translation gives CASNRGFNQPQHF.

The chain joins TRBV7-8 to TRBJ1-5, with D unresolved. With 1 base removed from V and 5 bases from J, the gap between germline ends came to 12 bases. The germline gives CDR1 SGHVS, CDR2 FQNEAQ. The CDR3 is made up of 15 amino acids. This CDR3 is CASSLVTNLYQPQHF. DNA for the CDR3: TGTGCCAGCAGCTTAGTGACGAATCTTTATCAGCCCCAGCATTTT.

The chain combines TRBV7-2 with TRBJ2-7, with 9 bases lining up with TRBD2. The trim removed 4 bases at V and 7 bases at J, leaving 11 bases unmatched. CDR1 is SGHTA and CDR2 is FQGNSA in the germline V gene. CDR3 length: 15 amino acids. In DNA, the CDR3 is TGTGCCAGCAGCTCGTTAGCGGGGGACGAGGGGGAGCAGTACTTC. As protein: CASSSLAGDEGEQYF.

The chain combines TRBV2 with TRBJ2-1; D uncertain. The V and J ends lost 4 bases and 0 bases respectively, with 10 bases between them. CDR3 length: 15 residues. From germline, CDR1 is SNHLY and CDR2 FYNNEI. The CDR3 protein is CASSVGVSSYNEQFF. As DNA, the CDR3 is TGTGCCAGCAGTGTAGGAGTAAGCTCCTACAATGAGCAGTTCTTC.

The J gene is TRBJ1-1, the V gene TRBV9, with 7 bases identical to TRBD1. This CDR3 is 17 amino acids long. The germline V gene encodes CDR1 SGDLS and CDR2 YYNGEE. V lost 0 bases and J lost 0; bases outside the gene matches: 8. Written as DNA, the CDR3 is TGTGCCAGCAGCGTAGCGGACAGGCCAGCGGTGAACACTGAAGCTTTCTTT. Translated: CASSVADRPAVNTEAFF. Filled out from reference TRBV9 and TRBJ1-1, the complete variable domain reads DSGVTQTPKHLITATGQRVTLRCSPRSGDLSVYWYQQSLDQGLQFLIQYYNGEERAKGNILERFSAQQFPDLHSELNLSSLELGDSALYFCASSVADRPAVNTEAFFGQGTRLTVV.

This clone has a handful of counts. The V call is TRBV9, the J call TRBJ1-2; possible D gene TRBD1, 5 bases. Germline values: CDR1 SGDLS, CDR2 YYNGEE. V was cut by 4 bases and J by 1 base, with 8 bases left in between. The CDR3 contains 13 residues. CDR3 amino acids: CASSLGDNYGYTF. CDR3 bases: TGTGCCAGCAGCCTAGGGGATAACTATGGCTACACCTTC.

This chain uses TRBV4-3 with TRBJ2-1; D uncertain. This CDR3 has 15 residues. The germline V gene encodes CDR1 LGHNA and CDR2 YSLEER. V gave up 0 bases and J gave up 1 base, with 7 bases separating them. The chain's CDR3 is CASSQDNLSYNEQFF. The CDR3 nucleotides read TGCGCCAGCAGCCAAGATAACCTTTCCTACAATGAGCAGTTCTTC.

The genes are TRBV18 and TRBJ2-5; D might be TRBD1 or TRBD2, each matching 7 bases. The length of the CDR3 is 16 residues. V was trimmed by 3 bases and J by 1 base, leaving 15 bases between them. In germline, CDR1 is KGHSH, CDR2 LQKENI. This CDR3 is CASSPPGGEPQETQYF. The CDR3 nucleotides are TGTGCCAGCTCACCCCCAGGGGGGGAGCCCCAAGAGACCCAGTACTTC.

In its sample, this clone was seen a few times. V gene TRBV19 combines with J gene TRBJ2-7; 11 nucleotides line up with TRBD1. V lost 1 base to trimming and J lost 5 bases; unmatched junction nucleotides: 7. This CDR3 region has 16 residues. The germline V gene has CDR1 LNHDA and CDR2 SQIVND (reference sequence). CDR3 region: CASSIGTGTGGDEQYF. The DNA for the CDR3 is TGTGCCAGTAGTATAGGGACCGGGACAGGGGGAGACGAGCAGTACTTC. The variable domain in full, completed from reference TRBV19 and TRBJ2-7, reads DGGITQSPKYLFRKEGQNVTLSCEQNLNHDAMYWYRQDPGQGLRLIYYSQIVNDFQKGDIAEGYSVSREKKESFPLTVTSAQKNPTAFYLCASSIGTGTGGDEQYFGPGTRLTVT.

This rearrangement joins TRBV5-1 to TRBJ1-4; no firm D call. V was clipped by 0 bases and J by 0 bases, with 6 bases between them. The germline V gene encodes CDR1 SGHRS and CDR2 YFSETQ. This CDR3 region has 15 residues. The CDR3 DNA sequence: TGCGCCAGCAGCTTGGGATGGGCAACTAATGAAAAACTGTTTTTT. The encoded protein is CASSLGWATNEKLFF. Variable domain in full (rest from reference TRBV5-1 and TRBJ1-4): KAGVTQTPRYLIKTRGQQVTLSCSPISGHRSVSWYQQTPGQGLQFLFEYFSETQRNKGNFPGRFSGRQFSNSRSEMNVSTLELGDSALYLCASSLGWATNEKLFFGSGTQLSVL.

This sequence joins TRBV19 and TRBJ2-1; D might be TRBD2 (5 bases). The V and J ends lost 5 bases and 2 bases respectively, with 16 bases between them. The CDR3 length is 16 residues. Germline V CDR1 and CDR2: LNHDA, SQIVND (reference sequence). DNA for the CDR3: TGTGCCAGTAGTGTTTCGGACTTTAGCCCCTACAATGAGCAGTTCTTC. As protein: CASSVSDFSPYNEQFF.

CDR3 residues: CASSLRGGRTDTQYF. For the CDR3, the DNA is TGTGCCAGCAGCTTACGCGGCGGGCGCACAGATACGCAGTATTTT. The rearrangement joins TRBV7-3 to TRBJ2-3, with D maybe TRBD2 (5 bases). This CDR3 is 15 amino acids long. CDR1 SGHTA and CDR2 FQGTGA come from the germline V gene. Trimming took 2 bases from V and 1 from J, leaving 10 bases between them.

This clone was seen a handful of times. This CDR3 reads CASSRSNRLNTGELFF. Here the CDR3 DNA reads TGTGCCAGTAGTAGGTCCAACCGACTGAACACCGGGGAGCTGTTTTTT. This chain uses TRBV19 with TRBJ2-2; D gene unclear. CDR1 is LNHDA, CDR2 SQIVND, per germline (reference sequence). The V gene lost 4 bases and the J gene lost 1 base, with 13 bases spanning the gap. The CDR3 is 16 amino acids. Based on the CDR3 plus reference TRBV19 and TRBJ2-2, the full variable domain is DGGITQSPKYLFRKEGQNVTLSCEQNLNHDAMYWYRQDPGQGLRLIYYSQIVNDFQKGDIAEGYSVSREKKESFPLTVTSAQKNPTAFYLCASSRSNRLNTGELFFGEGSRLTVL.

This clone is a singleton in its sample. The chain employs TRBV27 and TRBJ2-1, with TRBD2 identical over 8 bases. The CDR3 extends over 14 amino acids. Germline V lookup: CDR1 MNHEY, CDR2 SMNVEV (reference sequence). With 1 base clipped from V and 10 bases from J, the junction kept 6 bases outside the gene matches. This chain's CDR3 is CASSLWNGGDEQFF. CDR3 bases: TGTGCCAGCAGTTTATGGAACGGGGGGGACGAGCAGTTCTTC.

The chain's CDR3 is CASSQGTGRDQPQHF. The CDR3 DNA follows: TGTGCCAGCAGCCAAGGGACAGGGCGGGATCAGCCCCAGCATTTT. V gene TRBV11-2 combines with J gene TRBJ1-5; the match to TRBD1 covers 9 bases. In germline, CDR1 is SGHAT, CDR2 FQNNGV. The CDR3 loop spans 15 amino acids. V shed 5 bases and J 5 bases; nucleotides not matched to a gene: 7.

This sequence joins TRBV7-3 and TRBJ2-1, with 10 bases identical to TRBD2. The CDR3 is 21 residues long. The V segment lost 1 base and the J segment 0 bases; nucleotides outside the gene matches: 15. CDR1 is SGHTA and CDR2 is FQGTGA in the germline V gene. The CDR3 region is CASSLKGPPSGGPSSYNEQFF. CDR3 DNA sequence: TGTGCCAGCAGCTTAAAAGGCCCACCTAGCGGGGGACCAAGCTCCTACAATGAGCAGTTCTTC. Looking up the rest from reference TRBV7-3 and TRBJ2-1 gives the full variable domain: GAGVSQTPSNKVTEKGKYVELRCDPISGHTALYWYRQSLGQGPEFLIYFQGTGAADDSGLPNDRFFAVRPEGSVSTLKIQRTERGDSAVYLCASSLKGPPSGGPSSYNEQFFGPGTRLTVL.

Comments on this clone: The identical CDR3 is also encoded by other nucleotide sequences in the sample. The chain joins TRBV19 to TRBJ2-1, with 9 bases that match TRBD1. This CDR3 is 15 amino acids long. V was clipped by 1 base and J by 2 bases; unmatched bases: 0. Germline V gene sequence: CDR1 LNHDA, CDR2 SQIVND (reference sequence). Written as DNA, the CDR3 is TGTGCCAGTAGTATAGGACAGGGGGCCTACAATGAGCAGTTCTTC. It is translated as CASSIGQGAYNEQFF.

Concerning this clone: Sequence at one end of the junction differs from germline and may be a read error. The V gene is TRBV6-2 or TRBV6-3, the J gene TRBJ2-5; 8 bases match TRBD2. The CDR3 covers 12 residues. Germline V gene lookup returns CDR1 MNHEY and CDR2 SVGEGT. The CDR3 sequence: CASSSRGGPVNF. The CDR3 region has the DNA TGTGCCAGCAGCTCCCGCGGGGGGCCAGTTAACTTC.

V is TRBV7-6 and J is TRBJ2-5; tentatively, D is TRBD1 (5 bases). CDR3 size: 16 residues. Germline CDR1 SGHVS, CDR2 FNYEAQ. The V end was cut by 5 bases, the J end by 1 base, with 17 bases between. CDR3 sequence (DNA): TGTGCCAGCAGCCACAGCAGGGAAGCGTTCCAAGAGACCCAGTACTTC. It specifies CASSHSREAFQETQYF.

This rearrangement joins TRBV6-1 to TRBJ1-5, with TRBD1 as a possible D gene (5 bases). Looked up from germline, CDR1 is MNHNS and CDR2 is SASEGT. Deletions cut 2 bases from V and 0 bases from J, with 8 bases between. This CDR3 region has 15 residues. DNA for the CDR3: TGTGCCAGCAGTGAACAGGGAAATAGCAATCAGCCCCAGCATTTT. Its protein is CASSEQGNSNQPQHF.

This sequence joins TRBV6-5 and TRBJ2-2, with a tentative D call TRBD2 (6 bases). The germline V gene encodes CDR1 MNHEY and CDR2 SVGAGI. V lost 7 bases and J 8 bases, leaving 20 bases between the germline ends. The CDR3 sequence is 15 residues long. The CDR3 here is CASNPLKGLPGELFF. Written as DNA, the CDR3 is TGTGCCAGCAATCCGCTAAAGGGACTGCCAGGGGAGCTGTTTTTT.

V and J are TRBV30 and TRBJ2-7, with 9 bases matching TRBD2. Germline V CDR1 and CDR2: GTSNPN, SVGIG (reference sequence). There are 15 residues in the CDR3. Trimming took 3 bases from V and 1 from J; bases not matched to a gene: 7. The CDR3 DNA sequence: TGTGCCTGGAGGCGGGGCGGGGGGGCATCCTACGAGCAGTACTTC. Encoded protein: CAWRRGGGASYEQYF.